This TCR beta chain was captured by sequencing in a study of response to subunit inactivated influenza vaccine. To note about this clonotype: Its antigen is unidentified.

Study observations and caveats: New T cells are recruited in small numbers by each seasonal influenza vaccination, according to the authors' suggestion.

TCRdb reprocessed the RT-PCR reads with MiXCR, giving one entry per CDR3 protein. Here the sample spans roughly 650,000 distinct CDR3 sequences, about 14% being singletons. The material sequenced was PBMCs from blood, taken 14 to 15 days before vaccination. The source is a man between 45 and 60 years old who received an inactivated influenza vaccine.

The chain's CDR3 is CASSLGPIRDGGELFF. For the CDR3, the DNA is TGTGCCAGCAGCTTAGGACCCATACGGGATGGCGGGGAGCTGTTTTTT. The V and J genes are TRBV7-3 and TRBJ2-2, with D possibly TRBD2 on 5 matching bases. The CDR3 has 16 amino acids. Germline-derived CDR1 and CDR2 are SGHTA and FQGTGA. V lost 2 bases and J 7 bases, leaving 17 bases between the germline ends.